This TCR beta chain was retrieved from a study of naive and memory T cell subsets. V shed 5 bases, J shed 5 bases, and the junction held 11 bases outside the gene matches. The germline CDR1 and CDR2 sequences are SGHTA and FQGTGA. This CDR3 spans 15 amino acids. Ligated cDNA underwent four rounds of PCR with nested alpha and beta constant region primers and SP2. Alpha and beta constant region primers primed reverse transcription for blood and skin samples. MiXCR was run by TCRdb on the UMI-ligation and nested PCR reads, yielding one entry per CDR3 protein. The data hold around 20,000 distinct CDR3 sequences, with around 6% observed a single time. This clonotype has at least ten counts. The treatment: skin biopsy from PPD injection site in Mantoux-positive individual. The library had UMIs added by 3' ligation of an oligonucleotide to TCR cDNA. Skin biopsies came from PPD injection sites in Mantoux-positive individuals.

This TCR derives from an adult in good health. This chain uses TRBV7-3 with TRBJ2-7, with 8 nucleotides matching TRBD2. Material: skin, obtained from a tuberculin skin test site. The CDR3, as DNA: TGTGCCAGCAGCCCCTCGGGTAGCGGGGTCCACGAGCAGTACTTC. This sequence encodes CASSPSGSGVHEQYF.